A selection of T cell receptor beta chains follows, all from one sample in a study of T-cell reconstitution after alpha-beta-depleted transplantation in children. TCRdb analysed the PCR reads with MiXCR anew, one entry per CDR3 protein. This sample carries more than 400,000 distinct CDR3 sequences, approximately 10% of them seen once, and the ten largest clones take 12% to 15%. The material sequenced was PBMCs, mostly from graft donor cells, taken 180 days after TCRalphabeta/CD19-depleted stem cell transplant. Receptors originate from a female patient aged 2-9 years who had a stem cell transplant for aplastic anemia, so the T cells may come from the graft donor. The CDR3 runs from the conserved cysteine through the conserved F or W. The D gene is left open where the match is weak. The size entry is marked missing in some rows and otherwise reads once, few, many or a size class.

j_call,v_call,clone_size,d_call,cdr3_aa,cdr3_nt
TRBJ2-3,TRBV20-1,many,TRBD2,CSAGTSGGRRADTQYF,TGCAGTGCAGGGACTAGCGGGGGAAGGAGGGCGGATACGCAGTATTTT
TRBJ2-1,TRBV20-1,many,-,CSAKRDSWAPYNEQFF,TGCAGTGCTAAACGGGACTCCTGGGCCCCCTACAATGAGCAGTTCTTC
TRBJ2-3,TRBV6-2/TRBV6-3,few,TRBD2,CASSSLAGGLSTDTQYF,TGTGCCAGCAGTTCCCTAGCGGGAGGCCTAAGCACAGATACGCAGTATTTT
TRBJ2-5,TRBV29-1,few,-,CSVEVWLSTASPHSQYF,TGCAGCGTTGAAGTCTGGCTTTCGACGGCCTCTCCCCATAGCCAGTACTTC
TRBJ2-6,TRBV28,few,-,CASRAVEGGDSGANVLTF,TGTGCCAGCAGAGCGGTGGAGGGGGGAGACTCTGGGGCCAACGTCCTGACTTTC
TRBJ2-5,TRBV20-1,-,TRBD2,CSGREGQETQHF,TGCAGTGGGCGGGAGGGCCAGGAGACCCAGCACTTC
TRBJ2-3,TRBV9,many,-,CASSFHTGDTQYF,TGTGCCAGCAGCTTTCACACGGGAGATACGCAGTATTTT
TRBJ1-1,TRBV6-5,many,-,CASSSGVEAFF,TGTGCCAGCAGTTCTGGGGTTGAAGCTTTCTTT
TRBJ2-5,TRBV29-1,-,TRBD2,CSVEPGLAGGQETQYF,TGCAGCGTTGAGCCGGGACTAGCGGGAGGGCAAGAGACCCAGTACTTC
TRBJ2-7,TRBV14,few,TRBD1,CASSLGQGLLCEQYF,TGTGCCAGCAGCCTGGGACAGGGGCTTCTCTGCGAGCAGTACTTC
TRBJ2-1,TRBV5-1,-,TRBD2,CASRGLAGGSGEQFF,TGCGCCAGCCGCGGACTAGCGGGAGGTAGTGGTGAGCAGTTCTTC
TRBJ2-1,TRBV29-1,few,-,CSVDGDTYSYNEQFF,TGCAGCGTTGATGGTGACACTTACTCCTACAATGAGCAGTTCTTC
TRBJ2-1,TRBV7-6,few,TRBD2,CASSLAKIAGDEQFF,TGTGCCAGCAGCTTAGCCAAAATAGCGGGAGATGAGCAGTTCTTC